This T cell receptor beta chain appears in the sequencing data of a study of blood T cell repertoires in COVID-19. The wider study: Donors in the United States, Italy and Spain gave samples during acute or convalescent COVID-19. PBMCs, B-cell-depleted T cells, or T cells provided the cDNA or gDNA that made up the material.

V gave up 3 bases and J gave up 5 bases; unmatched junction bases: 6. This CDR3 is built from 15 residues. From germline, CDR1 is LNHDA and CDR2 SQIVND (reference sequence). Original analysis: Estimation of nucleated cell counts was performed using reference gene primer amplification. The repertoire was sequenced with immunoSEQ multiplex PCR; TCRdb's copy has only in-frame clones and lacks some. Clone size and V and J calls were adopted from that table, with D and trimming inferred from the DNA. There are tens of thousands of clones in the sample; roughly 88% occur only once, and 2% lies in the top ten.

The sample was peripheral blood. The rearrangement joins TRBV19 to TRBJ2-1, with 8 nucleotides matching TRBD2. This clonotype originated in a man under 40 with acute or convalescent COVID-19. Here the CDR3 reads CASSMRLANNNEQFF. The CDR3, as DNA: TGTGCCAGTAGTATGAGACTAGCGAATAACAATGAGCAGTTCTTC.